The 20 T cell receptor beta chains in this list originate from one sample, sequenced in a study of T cells after yellow fever vaccination (dated by TCRdb to the late 2010s). Library method: 5' RACE. Sequencing relied on an Illumina NovaSeq 6000. TCRdb passed the public sequencing reads through fastp at Q25 and MiXCR, retaining productive beta sequences. A single entry per CDR3 protein holds the most common genes and DNA from its merged rows. The sample table holds around 320,000 distinct CDR3 sequences, of which over 8.5% were seen once. Approximately 3% of the sample comes from the top ten. The treatment or condition label of this sample denotes: live attenuated yellow fever vaccine strain. The specimen comprised CD4+ T cells sorted from PBMCs, sampled 45 days after the yellow fever booster vaccination. These receptors were collected from a man younger than 35 who received the YFV17D yellow fever vaccine.

Many counts were recorded for this clonotype. The rearrangement links TRBV6-2 or TRBV6-3 to TRBJ2-7; no firm D call. V shed 4 bases and J shed 5 bases, with 9 bases lying between them. CDR1 is MNHEY and CDR2 is SVGEGT in the germline V gene. The CDR3 sequence is 12 residues long. The CDR3 region is CASSSRTDEQYF. The CDR3 nucleotides are TGTGCCAGCAGTTCTCGGACGGACGAGCAGTACTTC.

This clonotype was counted only a few times. The chain recombines TRBV7-2 with TRBJ1-4; D might be TRBD1 (5 bases). CDR1 is SGHTA, CDR2 FQGNSA, per germline. The CDR3 is 14 residues long. V was trimmed by 5 bases and J by 6 bases, leaving 13 bases between them. DNA of the CDR3: TGTGCCAGCAGCCTGGGGGGGGGATATGAAAAACTGTTTTTT. It is translated as CASSLGGGYEKLFF. Combining the CDR3 with reference TRBV7-2 and TRBJ1-4 gives the whole variable domain GAGVSQSPSNKVTEKGKDVELRCDPISGHTALYWYRQSLGQGLEFLIYFQGNSAPDKSGLPSDRFSAERTGGSVSTLTIQRTQQEDSAVYLCASSLGGGYEKLFFGSGTQLSVL.

The CDR3 coding sequence is TGTGCCAGCAGCTCCATAACAGGGTCCGAGCAGTACGTC. It codes for CASSSITGSEQYV. The V gene is TRBV5-5, the J gene TRBJ2-7; D possibly corresponds to TRBD1 (6 bases). Per germline, CDR1 SGHKS and CDR2 YYEKEE (reference sequence). V was trimmed by 3 bases and J by 6 bases, leaving 13 bases between them. CDR3 length: 13 amino acids.

The chain links TRBV20-1 to TRBJ1-2; D not certain. The CDR3 consists of 14 residues. V lost 1 base, J lost 0 bases, and 9 bases lay in between. Germline V gene lookup returns CDR1 DFQATT and CDR2 SNEGSKA (reference sequence). The CDR3 reads CSARGTVANYGYTF. CDR3 in DNA: TGCAGTGCTAGAGGGACGGTTGCTAACTATGGCTACACCTTC.

This clonotype was observed a few times. This sequence joins TRBV12-2 and TRBJ2-7. TRBV12-2 is recorded as a pseudogene. CDR3 length: 12 residues. The CDR3 sequence is CASRLKISEQYV. The CDR3 region has the DNA TGTGCAAGTCGCTTAAAAATCAGCGAGCAGTACGTC.

This clonotype has a handful of counts. The chain joins TRBV10-3 to TRBJ2-7; TRBD1 matches at 8 bases. The trim removed 0 bases at V and 5 bases at J, leaving 6 bases unmatched. The CDR3 length is 15 residues. CDR1 and CDR2 from the germline V gene are ENHRY and SYGVKD. The CDR3 is CAISESLRGRNEQYV. CDR3 coding DNA: TGTGCCATCAGTGAGTCCCTCAGGGGGCGGAACGAGCAGTACGTC.

This clonotype showed up just a few times. This sequence joins TRBV7-6 and TRBJ1-6, with 11 bases lining up with TRBD1. J was trimmed by 7 bases and V by 5 bases; bases with no gene match: 7. Germline CDR1 reads SGHVS; CDR2 reads FNYEAQ. The CDR3 totals 16 residues. This chain's CDR3 is CASSGTGGSLNSPLHF. In DNA, the CDR3 is TGTGCCAGCAGCGGGACAGGGGGTTCGTTGAATTCACCCCTCCACTTT.

The sample holds a few counts of this clonotype. This chain uses TRBV4-2 with TRBJ1-4; the D gene is possibly TRBD1 (5 bases). CDR3 size: 17 residues. V shed 2 bases and J shed 8 bases, with 21 bases lying between them. The V gene's germline CDR1 is LGHNA and CDR2 YNFKEQ. CDR3 DNA sequence: TGTGCCAGCAGCCAACCTCTCGAAGGGGCGGTAGGAGAAAAACTGTTTTTT. It translates to CASSQPLEGAVGEKLFF.

This clonotype has only a few counts. This sequence joins TRBV4-1 and TRBJ2-7; 9 positions agree with TRBD1. Looked up from germline, CDR1 is MGHRA and CDR2 is YSYEKL. The CDR3 is made up of 14 amino acids. The CDR3 DNA follows: TGCGCCAGCAGCGAAGAACAGGGGGCGTTTGAGCAGTACGTC. Translated, it gives CASSEEQGAFEQYV.

The chain uses TRBV6-2 or TRBV6-3 and TRBJ1-1; TRBD1 agrees at 12 bases. CDR1 is MNHEY, CDR2 SVGEGT, per germline. V was clipped by 3 bases and J by 1 base; unmatched bases: 9. This CDR3 is 18 amino acids long. This CDR3 is CASSYSLGTGGANTEAFF. CDR3 DNA: TGTGCCAGCAGTTATAGCCTCGGGACAGGGGGCGCGAACACTGAAGCTTTCTTT.

Many counts were recorded for this clonotype. This chain uses TRBV7-9 with TRBJ2-5; D gene unclear. The CDR3 spans 12 residues. CDR1 is SEHNR, CDR2 FQNEAQ, per germline (reference sequence). The V and J ends lost 3 bases and 2 bases respectively, with 4 bases between them. CDR3 residues: CASSFGQETQYF. The CDR3 nucleotides read TGTGCCAGCAGCTTTGGGCAAGAGACCCAGTACTTC.

In its sample, this clonotype was seen a few times. Being one base from a much bigger clone, this may be a read error. The V call is TRBV9, the J call TRBJ2-3; 11 bases line up with TRBD2. The V segment lost 3 bases and the J segment 2 bases; nucleotides outside the gene matches: 2. This CDR3 has 15 amino acids. CDR1 and CDR2 (germline): SGDLS, YYNGEE. CDR3 protein: CASSASGGYTDTQYF. The DNA for the CDR3 is TGTGCCAGCAGCGCTAGCGGGGGGTACACAGATACGCAGTATTTT.

Many counts were recorded for this clonotype. V gene TRBV4-3 combines with J gene TRBJ2-1, with D perhaps assigned TRBD1 or TRBD2 (5 bases each). Germline V lookup: CDR1 LGHNA, CDR2 YSLEER. Trimming stripped 1 base from V and 12 bases from J, with 13 bases between. The CDR3 sequence is 13 residues long. The CDR3 region is CASSQVVGDPQFF. As DNA, the CDR3 is TGCGCCAGCAGCCAAGTGGTGGGGGATCCGCAGTTCTTC.

This chain links TRBV20-1 with TRBJ1-1; 8 bases line up with TRBD1. V shed 0 bases and J 4 bases; nucleotides not matched to a gene: 13. Germline V gives CDR1 DFQATT, CDR2 SNEGSKA (reference sequence). The CDR3 has 17 amino acids. The CDR3 bases are TGCAGTGCTAGAGACTTCACAGGGGGGCCATATAGCACTGAAGCTTTCTTT. Encoded protein: CSARDFTGGPYSTEAFF.

The rearrangement joins TRBV28 to TRBJ2-1; unclear D gene. The CDR3 runs 15 residues. Germline CDR1 is MDHEN and CDR2 is SYDVKM. V dropped 6 bases and J dropped 4 bases, with 16 bases sitting between them. CDR3 region: CASRLGLRWYNEQFF. DNA for the CDR3: TGTGCCAGCAGGTTGGGCTTGCGGTGGTACAATGAGCAGTTCTTC.

This clonotype was seen a handful of times. The chain employs TRBV2 and TRBJ2-5; D assignment may be TRBD1 or TRBD2 (5 bases each). CDR3 length equals 15 residues. V lost 10 bases and J lost 2, with 20 bases in between. CDR1 and CDR2 from the germline V gene are SNHLY and FYNNEI. The CDR3 sequence: CATEGRGPQQETQYF. The CDR3 DNA is TGTGCCACCGAGGGACGGGGCCCCCAACAAGAGACCCAGTACTTC.

This clonotype has more than one count but fewer than ten. This chain joins TRBV5-1 and TRBJ1-5; weak D call: TRBD1 (6 bases). The CDR3 consists of 14 residues. Per the germline V gene, CDR1 is SGHRS and CDR2 is YFSETQ. Trimming removed 1 base from V and 7 bases from J, with 12 bases in between. The CDR3 bases are TGCGCCAGCAGCTTGCAACAGGGAGGACAGCCCCAGCATTTT. Protein: CASSLQQGGQPQHF.

This clonotype showed up many times. The V and J genes are TRBV7-9 and TRBJ2-2, with a possible D match to TRBD2 (6 bases). The CDR3 contains 13 residues. The V gene lost 4 bases and the J gene lost 7 bases, with 10 bases spanning the gap. CDR1 and CDR2 (germline): SEHNR, FQNEAQ (reference sequence). The CDR3 sequence: CASSSRLDGELFF. The CDR3 coding sequence is TGTGCCAGCAGCTCAAGACTAGACGGGGAGCTGTTTTTT. The full variable domain, its missing parts supplied by reference TRBV7-9 and TRBJ2-2, is DTGVSQNPRHKITKRGQNVTFRCDPISEHNRLYWYRQTLGQGPEFLTYFQNEAQLEKSRLLSDRFSAERPKGSFSTLEIQRTEQGDSAMYLCASSSRLDGELFFGEGSRLTVL.

The CDR3 protein is CASSPGGQVAQQYF. The DNA for the CDR3 is TGTGCCAGCAGCCCCGGGGGACAAGTGGCGCAGCAGTACTTC. The chain has TRBV5-8 and TRBJ2-7; either TRBD1 or TRBD2 may supply D (6 bases each). The V end lost 4 bases, the J end lost 8 bases, and 19 bases lay between the germline ends. Germline loops: CDR1 SGHTS, CDR2 YDEGEE. This CDR3 contains 14 residues.

This clonotype was detected a few times. The V gene is TRBV6-1, the J gene TRBJ1-6; 7 bases are a match to TRBD1. The CDR3 sequence is 14 residues long. With V trimmed by 5 bases and J by 15 bases, 13 bases remained unmatched. CDR1 and CDR2 from the germline V gene are MNHNS and SASEGT. CDR3 sequence (DNA): TGTGCCAGCAGTAGGACAGGCCCCCTTCCTCTCCTCCACTTT. Translation gives CASSRTGPLPLLHF.